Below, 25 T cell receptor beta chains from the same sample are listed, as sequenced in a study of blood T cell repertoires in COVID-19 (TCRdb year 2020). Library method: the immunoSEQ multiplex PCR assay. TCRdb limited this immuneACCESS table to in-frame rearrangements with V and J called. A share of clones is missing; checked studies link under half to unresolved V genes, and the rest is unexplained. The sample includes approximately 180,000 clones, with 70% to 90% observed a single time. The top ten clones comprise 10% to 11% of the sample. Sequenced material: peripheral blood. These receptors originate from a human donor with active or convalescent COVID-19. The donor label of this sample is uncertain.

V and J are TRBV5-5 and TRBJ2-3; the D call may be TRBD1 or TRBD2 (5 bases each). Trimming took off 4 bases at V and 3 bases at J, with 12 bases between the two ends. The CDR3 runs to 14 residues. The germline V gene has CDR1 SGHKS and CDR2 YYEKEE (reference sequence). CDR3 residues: CASSLGRGTDTQYF. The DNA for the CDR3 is TGTGCCAGCAGCCTGGGACGGGGAACAGATACGCAGTATTTT.

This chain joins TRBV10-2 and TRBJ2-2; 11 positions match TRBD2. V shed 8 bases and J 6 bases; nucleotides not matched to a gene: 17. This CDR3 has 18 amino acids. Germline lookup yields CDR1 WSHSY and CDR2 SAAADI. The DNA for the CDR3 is TGCGCCAGCGATGGTCGACAGCTAGCGGGAGGCCCCCCCGGGGAGCTGTTTTTT. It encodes CASDGRQLAGGPPGELFF.

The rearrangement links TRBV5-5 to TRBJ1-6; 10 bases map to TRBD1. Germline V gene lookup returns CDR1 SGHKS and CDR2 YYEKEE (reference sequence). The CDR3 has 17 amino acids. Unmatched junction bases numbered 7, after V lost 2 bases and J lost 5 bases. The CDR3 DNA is TGTGCCAGCAGCTTTGGGGCTGGGACAGGGGATAATTCACCCCTCCACTTT. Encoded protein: CASSFGAGTGDNSPLHF.

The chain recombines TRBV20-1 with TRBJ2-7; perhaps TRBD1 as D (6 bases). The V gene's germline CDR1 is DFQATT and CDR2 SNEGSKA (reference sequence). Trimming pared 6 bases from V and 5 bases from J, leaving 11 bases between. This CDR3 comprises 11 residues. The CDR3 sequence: CSAKQGNEQYF. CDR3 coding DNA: TGCAGTGCAAAGCAGGGGAACGAGCAGTACTTC.

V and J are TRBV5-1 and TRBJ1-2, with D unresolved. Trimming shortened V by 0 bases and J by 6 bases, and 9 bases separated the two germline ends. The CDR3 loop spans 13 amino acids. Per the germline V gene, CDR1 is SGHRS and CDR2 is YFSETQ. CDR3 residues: CASSLEGRDGYTF. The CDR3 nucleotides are TGCGCCAGCAGCTTGGAAGGGCGGGATGGCTACACCTTC.

This CDR3 reads CASSFTGGRTEAFF. The DNA for the CDR3 is TGTGCCAGCAGTTTTACAGGGGGTAGGACTGAAGCTTTCTTT. The chain joins TRBV28 to TRBJ1-1, with 8 bases aligning to TRBD1. V shed 3 bases, J shed 5 bases, and the junction held 5 bases outside the gene matches. The length of the CDR3 is 14 residues. CDR1 MDHEN and CDR2 SYDVKM come from the germline V gene.

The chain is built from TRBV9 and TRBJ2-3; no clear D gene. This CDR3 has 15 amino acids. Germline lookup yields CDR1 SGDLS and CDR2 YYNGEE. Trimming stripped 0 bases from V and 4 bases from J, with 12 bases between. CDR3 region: CASSVVGDVADTQYF. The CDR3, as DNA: TGTGCCAGCAGCGTAGTCGGAGATGTAGCAGATACGCAGTATTTT.

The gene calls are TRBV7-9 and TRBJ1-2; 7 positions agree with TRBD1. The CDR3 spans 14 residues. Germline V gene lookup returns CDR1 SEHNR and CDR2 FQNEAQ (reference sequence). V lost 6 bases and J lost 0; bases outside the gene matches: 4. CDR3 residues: CASRWDSSNYGYTF. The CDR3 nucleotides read TGTGCCAGCAGGTGGGACAGTTCTAACTATGGCTACACCTTC.

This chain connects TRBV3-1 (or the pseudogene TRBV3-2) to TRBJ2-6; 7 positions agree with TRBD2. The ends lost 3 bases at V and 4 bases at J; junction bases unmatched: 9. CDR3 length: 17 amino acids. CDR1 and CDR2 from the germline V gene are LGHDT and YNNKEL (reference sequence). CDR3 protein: CASSQKWGGAGANVLTF. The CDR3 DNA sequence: TGTGCCAGCAGCCAGAAGTGGGGGGGTGCCGGGGCCAACGTCCTGACTTTC.

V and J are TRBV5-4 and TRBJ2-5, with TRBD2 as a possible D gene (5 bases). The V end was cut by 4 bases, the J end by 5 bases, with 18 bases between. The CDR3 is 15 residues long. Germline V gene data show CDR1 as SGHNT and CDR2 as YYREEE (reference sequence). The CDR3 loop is CASSVPGNFGETQYF. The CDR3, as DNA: TGTGCCAGCAGCGTCCCGGGGAACTTTGGGGAGACCCAGTACTTC.

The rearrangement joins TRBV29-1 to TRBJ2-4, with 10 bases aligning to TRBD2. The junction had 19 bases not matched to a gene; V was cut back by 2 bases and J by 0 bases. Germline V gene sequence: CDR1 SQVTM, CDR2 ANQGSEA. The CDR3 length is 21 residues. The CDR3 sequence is CSVEWRGGLAGARLAKNIQYF. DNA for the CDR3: TGCAGCGTTGAATGGAGGGGAGGGCTAGCGGGGGCCCGATTAGCCAAAAACATTCAGTACTTC. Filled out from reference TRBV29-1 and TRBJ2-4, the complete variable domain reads SAVISQKPSRDICQRGTSLTIQCQVDSQVTMMFWYRQQPGQSLTLIATANQGSEATYESGFVIDKFPISRPNLTFSTLTVSNMSPEDSSIYLCSVEWRGGLAGARLAKNIQYFGAGTRLSVL.

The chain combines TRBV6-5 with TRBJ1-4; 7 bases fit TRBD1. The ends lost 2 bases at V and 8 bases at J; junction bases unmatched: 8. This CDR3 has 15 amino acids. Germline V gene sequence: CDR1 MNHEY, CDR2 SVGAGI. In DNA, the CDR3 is TGTGCCAGCAGTTACCACGACAGGGAGAAAGAAAAACTGTTTTTT. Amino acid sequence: CASSYHDREKEKLFF.

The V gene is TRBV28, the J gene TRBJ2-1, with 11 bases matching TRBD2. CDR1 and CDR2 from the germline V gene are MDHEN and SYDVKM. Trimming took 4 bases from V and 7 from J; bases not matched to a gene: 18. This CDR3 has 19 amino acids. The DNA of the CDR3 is TGTGCCAGCAGTTCCACAGGGTTATTAGCGGGAGGGATACAGAATGAGCAGTTCTTC. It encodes CASSSTGLLAGGIQNEQFF.

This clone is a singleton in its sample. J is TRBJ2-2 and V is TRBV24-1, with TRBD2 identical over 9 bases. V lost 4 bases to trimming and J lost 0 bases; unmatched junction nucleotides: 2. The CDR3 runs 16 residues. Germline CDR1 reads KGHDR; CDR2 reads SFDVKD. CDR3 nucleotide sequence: TGTGCCACCAGTGAAACTAGCGGGTCGAACACCGGGGAGCTGTTTTTT. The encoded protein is CATSETSGSNTGELFF.

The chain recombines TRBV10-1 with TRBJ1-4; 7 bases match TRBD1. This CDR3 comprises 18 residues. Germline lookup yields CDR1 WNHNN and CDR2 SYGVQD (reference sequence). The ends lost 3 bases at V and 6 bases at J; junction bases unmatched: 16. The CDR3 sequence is CASSDPPGQFGPYEKLFF. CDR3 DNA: TGCGCCAGCAGTGACCCACCGGGACAGTTCGGCCCTTATGAAAAACTGTTTTTT.

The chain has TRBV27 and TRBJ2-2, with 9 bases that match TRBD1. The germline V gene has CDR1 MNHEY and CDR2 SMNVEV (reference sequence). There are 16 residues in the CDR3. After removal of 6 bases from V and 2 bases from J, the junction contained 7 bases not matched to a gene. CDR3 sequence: CASRRQDRGNTGELFF. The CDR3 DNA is TGTGCCAGCAGAAGACAGGACAGGGGAAACACCGGGGAGCTGTTTTTT.

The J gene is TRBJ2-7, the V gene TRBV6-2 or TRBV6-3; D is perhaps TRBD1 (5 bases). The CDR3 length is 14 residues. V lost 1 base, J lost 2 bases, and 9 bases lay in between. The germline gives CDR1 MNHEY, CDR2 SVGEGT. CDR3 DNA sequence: TGTGCCAGCAGTTACTTGGACACGCCCTACGAGCAGTACTTC. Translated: CASSYLDTPYEQYF.

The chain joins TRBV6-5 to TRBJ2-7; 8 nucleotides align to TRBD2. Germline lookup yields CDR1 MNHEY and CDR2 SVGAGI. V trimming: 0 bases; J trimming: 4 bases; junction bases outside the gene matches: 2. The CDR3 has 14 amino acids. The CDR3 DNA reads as TGTGCCAGCAGTTACTCCGCGGGGGGATACGAGCAGTACTTC. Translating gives CASSYSAGGYEQYF.

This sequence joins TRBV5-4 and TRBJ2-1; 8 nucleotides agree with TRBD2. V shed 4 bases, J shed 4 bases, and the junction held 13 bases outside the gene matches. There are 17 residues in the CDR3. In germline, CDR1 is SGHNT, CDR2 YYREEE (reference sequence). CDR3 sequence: CASSPGGKRERYNEQFF. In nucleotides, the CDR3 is TGTGCCAGCAGCCCGGGGGGAAAGCGGGAGCGATACAATGAGCAGTTCTTC.

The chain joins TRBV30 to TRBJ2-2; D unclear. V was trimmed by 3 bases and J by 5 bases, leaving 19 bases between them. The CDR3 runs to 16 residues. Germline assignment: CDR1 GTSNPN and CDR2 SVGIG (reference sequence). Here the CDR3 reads CAWRVPERGWTGELFF. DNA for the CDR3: TGTGCCTGGAGGGTGCCCGAAAGAGGTTGGACCGGGGAGCTGTTTTTT.

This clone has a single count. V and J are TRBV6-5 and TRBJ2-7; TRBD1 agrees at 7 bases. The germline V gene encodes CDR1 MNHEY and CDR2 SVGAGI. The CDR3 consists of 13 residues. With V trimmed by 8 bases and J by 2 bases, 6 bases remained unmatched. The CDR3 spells CASWDSLTYEQYF. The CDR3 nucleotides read TGTGCCAGCTGGGACAGCCTTACCTACGAGCAGTACTTC.

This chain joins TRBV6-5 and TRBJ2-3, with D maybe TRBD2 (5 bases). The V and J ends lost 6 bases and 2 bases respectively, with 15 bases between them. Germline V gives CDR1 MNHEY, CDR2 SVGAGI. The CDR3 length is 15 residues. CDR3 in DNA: TGTGCCAGCAGCAAACTCGGGGTAAACACAGATACGCAGTATTTT. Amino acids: CASSKLGVNTDTQYF.

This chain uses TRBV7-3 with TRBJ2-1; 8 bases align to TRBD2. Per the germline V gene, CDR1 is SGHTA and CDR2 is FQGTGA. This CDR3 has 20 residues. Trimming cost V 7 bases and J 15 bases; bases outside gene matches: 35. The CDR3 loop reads CASTPRGGHVHLAGRRGRFF. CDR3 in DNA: TGTGCCAGCACCCCGAGGGGCGGGCACGTCCATCTAGCGGGTCGACGAGGTCGGTTCTTC. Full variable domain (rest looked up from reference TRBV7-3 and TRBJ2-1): GAGVSQTPSNKVTEKGKYVELRCDPISGHTALYWYRQSLGQGPEFLIYFQGTGAADDSGLPNDRFFAVRPEGSVSTLKIQRTERGDSAVYLCASTPRGGHVHLAGRRGRFFGPGTRLTVL.

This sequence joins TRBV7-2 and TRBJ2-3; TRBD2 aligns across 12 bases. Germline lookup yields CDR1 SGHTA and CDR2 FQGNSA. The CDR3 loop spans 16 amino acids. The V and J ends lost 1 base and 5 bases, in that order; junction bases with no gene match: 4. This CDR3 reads CASSLVLAGGLDTQYF. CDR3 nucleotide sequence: TGTGCCAGCAGCTTAGTCCTAGCGGGGGGGCTAGATACGCAGTATTTT.

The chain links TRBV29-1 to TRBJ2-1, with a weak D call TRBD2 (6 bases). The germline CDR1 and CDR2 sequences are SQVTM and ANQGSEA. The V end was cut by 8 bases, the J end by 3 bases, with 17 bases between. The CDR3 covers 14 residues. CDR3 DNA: TGCAGCCCCGAGCTAGCGAATAACTACAATGAGCAGTTCTTC. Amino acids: CSPELANNYNEQFF.